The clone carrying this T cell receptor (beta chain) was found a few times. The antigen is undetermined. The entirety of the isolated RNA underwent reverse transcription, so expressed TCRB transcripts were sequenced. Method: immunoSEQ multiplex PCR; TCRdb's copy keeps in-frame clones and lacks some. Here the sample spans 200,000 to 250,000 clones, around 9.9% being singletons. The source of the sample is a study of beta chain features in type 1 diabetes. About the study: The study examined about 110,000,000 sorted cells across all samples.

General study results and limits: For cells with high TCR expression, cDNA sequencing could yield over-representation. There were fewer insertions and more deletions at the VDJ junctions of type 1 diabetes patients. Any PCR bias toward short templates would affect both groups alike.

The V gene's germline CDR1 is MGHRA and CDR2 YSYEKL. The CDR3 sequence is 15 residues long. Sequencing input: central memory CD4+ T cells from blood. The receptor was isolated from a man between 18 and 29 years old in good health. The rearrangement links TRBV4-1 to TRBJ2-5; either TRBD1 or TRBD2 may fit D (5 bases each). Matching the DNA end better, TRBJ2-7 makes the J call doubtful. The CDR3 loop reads CASSLPGTDSYEQYF. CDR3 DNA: TGCGCCAGCAGCTTGCCCGGGACCGATTCCTACGAGCAGTACTTC.